This is a list of T cell receptor beta chains from one sample in a study of CD8+CD57+ T cells in acquired aplastic anemia. TCRdb re-analysed the reads in MiXCR, keeping a single row per CDR3 protein. Of approximately 160,000 distinct CDR3 sequences in the sample, roughly 48% were seen once. The source material was sorted CD4+, CD8+, or CD8+CD57+ T cells (not recorded which) from PBMCs. The receptors originated from a human donor in good health. The CDR3 runs from the conserved cysteine through the conserved F or W. Fields, in order: J gene, V gene, D gene, clone size, CDR3 DNA, CDR3 protein. The D gene is left open where the match is weak. Expanded clones get a size class; other rows say once, few or many, or leave the size out.

j_gene: TRBJ1-1; v_gene: TRBV20-1; d_gene: TRBD1; abundance: NA; CDR3nt: TGCAGTGCTAGAGGACAGGGGGACACTGAAGCTTTCTTT; CDR3aa: CSARGQGDTEAFF
j_gene: TRBJ2-2; v_gene: TRBV20-1; d_gene: NA; abundance: NA; CDR3nt: TGCAGTGCTAGAGAAACTAGCACCGGGGAGCTGTTTTTT; CDR3aa: CSARETSTGELFF
j_gene: TRBJ2-7; v_gene: TRBV24-1; d_gene: TRBD1; abundance: many; CDR3nt: TGTGCCACCAGTGACTCAAGACAGGGCAAGCAGTACTTC; CDR3aa: CATSDSRQGKQYF
j_gene: TRBJ2-2; v_gene: TRBV24-1; d_gene: TRBD2; abundance: NA; CDR3nt: TGTGCCACCAGTGATTGGGGACTACAAAACACCGGGGAGCTGTTTTTT; CDR3aa: CATSDWGLQNTGELFF
j_gene: TRBJ1-6; v_gene: TRBV5-1; d_gene: NA; abundance: many; CDR3nt: TGCGCCAGCAGCTACAGACAGGAGCCCCGGGGTTCACCCCTCCACTTT; CDR3aa: CASSYRQEPRGSPLHF
j_gene: TRBJ1-1; v_gene: TRBV6-5; d_gene: NA; abundance: many; CDR3nt: TGTGCCAGCAGTCCGCCGACAGGCGGGGGGACTGAAGCTTTCTTT; CDR3aa: CASSPPTGGGTEAFF
j_gene: TRBJ1-3; v_gene: TRBV20-1; d_gene: TRBD1; abundance: NA; CDR3nt: TGCAGTGCTAGACAGGGGGCTACTGGAAACACCATATATTTT; CDR3aa: CSARQGATGNTIYF
j_gene: TRBJ1-1; v_gene: TRBV18; d_gene: NA; abundance: NA; CDR3nt: TGTGCCAGCTCGCCTGGGAGGCAGGGGCCGATCGATGAAGCTTTCTTT; CDR3aa: CASSPGRQGPIDEAFF
j_gene: TRBJ2-5; v_gene: TRBV3-1; d_gene: TRBD2; abundance: many; CDR3nt: TGTGCCAGCAGCCAGACTAGCGGGAAGGAGACCCAGTACTTC; CDR3aa: CASSQTSGKETQYF
j_gene: TRBJ2-7; v_gene: TRBV6-1; d_gene: TRBD1; abundance: many; CDR3nt: TGTGCCAGCAGCAGAACGCGGACAGGACTGAGCTACGAGCAGTACTTC; CDR3aa: CASSRTRTGLSYEQYF
j_gene: TRBJ2-2; v_gene: TRBV9; d_gene: NA; abundance: many; CDR3nt: TGTGCCAGCAGCGTAGCCCCCTCGGACACCGGGGAGCTGTTTTTT; CDR3aa: CASSVAPSDTGELFF
j_gene: TRBJ2-1; v_gene: TRBV10-3; d_gene: TRBD1; abundance: many; CDR3nt: TGTGCCATCAGTGGCTGGACAGGGGGCTACAATGAGCAGTTCTTC; CDR3aa: CAISGWTGGYNEQFF
j_gene: TRBJ2-1; v_gene: TRBV20-1; d_gene: TRBD2; abundance: many; CDR3nt: TGCAGTGCTAGACCCCTAGCGGGGGGGCATACTGAGCAGTTCTTC; CDR3aa: CSARPLAGGHTEQFF
j_gene: TRBJ2-5; v_gene: TRBV7-3; d_gene: NA; abundance: NA; CDR3nt: TGTACCAGCAGCCAGCAGGGTTCCCAAGAGACCCAGTACTTC; CDR3aa: CTSSQQGSQETQYF
j_gene: TRBJ2-7; v_gene: TRBV10-3; d_gene: NA; abundance: many; CDR3nt: TGTGCCATCAGAAACAGTCTTTACGAGCAGTACTTC; CDR3aa: CAIRNSLYEQYF
j_gene: TRBJ1-4; v_gene: TRBV10-3; d_gene: TRBD1; abundance: many; CDR3nt: TGTGCCATCAAAGGACAGGGCTCTAATGAAAAACTGTTTTTT; CDR3aa: CAIKGQGSNEKLFF
j_gene: TRBJ2-3; v_gene: TRBV27; d_gene: NA; abundance: many; CDR3nt: TGTGCCAGCAGTTTACAGGGGCTCAGCACAGATACGCAGTATTTT; CDR3aa: CASSLQGLSTDTQYF
j_gene: TRBJ2-7; v_gene: TRBV15; d_gene: NA; abundance: few; CDR3nt: TGTGCCACCAGCAGAGATGTCCAGGGATCCGAGCAGTACTTC; CDR3aa: CATSRDVQGSEQYF
j_gene: TRBJ2-3; v_gene: TRBV24-1; d_gene: NA; abundance: NA; CDR3nt: TGCGCCACCAGTGATCAGGCAAAAACGCAGTATTTT; CDR3aa: CATSDQAKTQYF
j_gene: TRBJ2-2; v_gene: TRBV20-1; d_gene: NA; abundance: many; CDR3nt: TGCAGTGCAAGGGTGGCAGGGTATCCCGGGGAGCTGTTTTTT; CDR3aa: CSARVAGYPGELFF
j_gene: TRBJ1-2; v_gene: TRBV29-1; d_gene: NA; abundance: NA; CDR3nt: TGCAGCGTTGTGGGAGGGTTGGGAAGCTATGGCTACACCTTC; CDR3aa: CSVVGGLGSYGYTF
j_gene: TRBJ2-7; v_gene: TRBV11-2; d_gene: NA; abundance: once; CDR3nt: TGTGCCAGCAGCTTACTTTCTGGGTCTGGATACGAGCAGTACTTC; CDR3aa: CASSLLSGSGYEQYF
j_gene: TRBJ1-6; v_gene: TRBV5-5; d_gene: NA; abundance: many; CDR3nt: TGTGCCAGCAGCTTGGGGGACAATATCGGTTCACCCCTCCACTTT; CDR3aa: CASSLGDNIGSPLHF
j_gene: TRBJ2-2; v_gene: TRBV29-1; d_gene: TRBD2; abundance: NA; CDR3nt: TGCAGCGCCTGGACTAGGGACACCGGGGAGCTGTTTTTT; CDR3aa: CSAWTRDTGELFF
j_gene: TRBJ2-7; v_gene: TRBV28; d_gene: TRBD1; abundance: many; CDR3nt: TGTGCCAGCTGGTCAGGGGGCCTCTACGAGCAGTACTTC; CDR3aa: CASWSGGLYEQYF
j_gene: TRBJ1-1; v_gene: TRBV12-3/TRBV12-4; d_gene: NA; abundance: many; CDR3nt: TGTGCCAGCAGTTTCCCCGTAGGCACTGAAGCTTTCTTT; CDR3aa: CASSFPVGTEAFF
j_gene: TRBJ2-4; v_gene: TRBV11-2; d_gene: TRBD2; abundance: few; CDR3nt: TGTGCCAGCAGCTCCTCTCAAGCGGGGGGGATTCAGTACTTC; CDR3aa: CASSSSQAGGIQYF
j_gene: TRBJ2-7; v_gene: TRBV12-3/TRBV12-4; d_gene: NA; abundance: NA; CDR3nt: TGTGCCAGCAGCCCAGGGAAGGAACCCTCCTACGAGCAGTACTTC; CDR3aa: CASSPGKEPSYEQYF